Below, 10 T cell receptor beta chains from the same sample are listed, as sequenced in a study of cytomegalovirus exposure and HLA in healthy donors. PCR employed 60 Vbeta and 13 Jbeta primers. Some clones are missing from TCRdb's copy, which holds only in-frame ones; the method was immunoSEQ multiplex PCR. Seen here are around 130,000 clones, 70% to 85% observed once, and the top ten hold approximately 1%. Sequencing used PBMCs. The receptors stem from a boy under 18 in good health and CMV-seronegative.

This sequence joins TRBV7-8 and TRBJ2-1; 10 nucleotides line up with TRBD2. Germline loops: CDR1 SGHVS, CDR2 FQNEAQ. The CDR3 loop spans 19 amino acids. The junction had 9 bases not matched to a gene; V was cut back by 1 base and J by 0 bases. The CDR3 protein is CASSLVLWASGSSYNEQFF. CDR3 DNA sequence: TGTGCCAGCAGCTTAGTGCTTTGGGCTAGCGGGAGCTCCTACAATGAGCAGTTCTTC.

Concerning this clone itself: Other DNA sequences in the same sample also yield this CDR3. The rearrangement joins TRBV7-9 to TRBJ1-2, with a tentative D call TRBD1 (5 bases). This CDR3 contains 14 residues. V was trimmed by 1 base and J by 5 bases, leaving 11 bases between them. Looked up from germline, CDR1 is SEHNR and CDR2 is FQNEAQ (reference sequence). The CDR3 is CASSLVGGSYGYTF. The CDR3 DNA reads TGTGCCAGCAGCTTAGTGGGGGGGTCATATGGCTACACCTTC.

CDR3 DNA sequence: TGTGCCAGCAGCAAAGCGCAGCGACAGGGTAGCGACGATCAGCCCCAGCATTTT. Translating it yields CASSKAQRQGSDDQPQHF. The chain joins TRBV21-1 to TRBJ1-5; TRBD1, as called in the table, went unchecked against the DNA. TRBV21-1 is reported as a pseudogene. The CDR3 is made up of 18 amino acids.

This chain connects TRBV6-1 to TRBJ1-3; D is unclear. V lost 0 bases, J lost 1 base, and 13 bases lay in between. Germline V gene lookup returns CDR1 MNHNS and CDR2 SASEGT. The CDR3 sequence is 17 residues long. DNA of the CDR3: TGTGCCAGCAGTGAAGCCCGGGTCCGGGTTTCTGGAAACACCATATATTTT. Its translation is CASSEARVRVSGNTIYF.

The chain links TRBV5-4 to TRBJ1-1; 7 bases line up with TRBD1. This CDR3 is built from 18 residues. J gave up 6 bases and V 0 bases, and 17 bases lay outside the gene matches. From germline, CDR1 is SGHNT and CDR2 YYREEE (reference sequence). CDR3 loop: CASSLVGGTAPWGSEAFF. DNA for the CDR3: TGTGCCAGCAGCTTGGTCGGTGGGACAGCCCCTTGGGGGTCTGAAGCTTTCTTT.

This clone was detected only a few times. The V gene is TRBV5-4, the J gene TRBJ2-3, with unresolved D. The CDR3 is 12 amino acids. Trimming removed 7 bases from V and 3 bases from J, with 9 bases in between. Germline lookup yields CDR1 SGHNT and CDR2 YYREEE (reference sequence). CDR3 in amino acids: CASRGATDTQYF. The CDR3, as DNA: TGTGCCAGCCGCGGCGCTACAGATACGCAGTATTTT.

V usage is TRBV29-1 and J usage is TRBJ2-1, with D unresolved. CDR1 is SQVTM, CDR2 ANQGSEA, per germline. This CDR3 spans 14 amino acids. V lost 1 base to trimming and J lost 0 bases, with 7 bases between them. The CDR3 DNA reads TGCAGCGTTGAAGGGTTTAGCTCCTACAATGAGCAGTTCTTC. Translated: CSVEGFSSYNEQFF.

The genes are TRBV27 and TRBJ1-6; D is unresolved. The CDR3 sequence is 16 residues long. Germline V gene lookup returns CDR1 MNHEY and CDR2 SMNVEV (reference sequence). Trimming took off 3 bases at V and 3 bases at J, with 12 bases between the two ends. The CDR3 DNA sequence: TGTGCCAGCAGTTTTAACAGCCAACTCTATAATTCACCCCTCCACTTT. Translation gives CASSFNSQLYNSPLHF.

This clone has a handful of counts. The gene calls are TRBV6-1 and TRBJ2-2, with 8 bases matching TRBD1. V shed 4 bases and J 3 bases; nucleotides not matched to a gene: 4. CDR3 length equals 15 residues. The V gene's germline CDR1 is MNHNS and CDR2 SASEGT. The CDR3 DNA sequence: TGTGCCAGCAGTGGAGGACAGGGCCACACCGGGGAGCTGTTTTTT. It yields the protein CASSGGQGHTGELFF.

This clone was seen only a few times. The chain recombines TRBV7-2 with TRBJ2-3; the D is unclear. This CDR3 has 13 amino acids. Germline CDR1 and CDR2: SGHTA and FQGNSA. V was shortened by 5 bases and J by 4 bases, with 10 bases between the two germline ends. CDR3 amino acids: CASSPTTPDTQYF. The CDR3 nucleotides are TGTGCCAGCAGCCCCACTACCCCAGATACGCAGTATTTT.